One sample yielded the 26 T cell receptor delta chains listed below, sequenced in a study of gamma-delta T cells after stem cell transplantation. TCRdb fed the RT-PCR reads to CATT. The data contain roughly 2,200 delta-chain clones, about 16% of them singletons. Sequencing used gamma-delta T cells. These receptors were obtained from a human donor. It is not recorded whose cells these are; they may come from a transplant donor. This table probably holds off-target reads from a library built for another chain.

V gene TRDV2 combines with J gene TRDJ1; no definite D call. Per germline, CDR1 GEAIGNYY and CDR2 EKD. The CDR3 has 16 residues. The ends were cut back, 0 bases at V and 0 bases at J, with 13 bases in the middle. CDR3 residues: CACDTLDAAHTDKLIF. The CDR3 DNA follows: TGTGCCTGTGACACCCTGGATGCTGCGCACACCGATAAACTCATCTTT.

This clone showed up just a few times. The rearrangement uses TRDV2 and TRDJ1; 11 bases match TRDD3. This CDR3 region has 17 residues. CDR1 and CDR2 (germline): GEAIGNYY, EKD. The ends lost 3 bases at V and 3 bases at J; junction bases unmatched: 11. The DNA of the CDR3 is TGTGCCTGTGACTCCATTACTGGGGGATATCTGTCCGATAAACTCATCTTT. It encodes CACDSITGGYLSDKLIF.

The J gene is TRDJ1, the V gene TRDV2; 10 positions match TRDD3. CDR1 GEAIGNYY and CDR2 EKD come from the germline V gene. V gave up 3 bases and J gave up 0 bases; unmatched junction bases: 33. CDR3 size: 25 residues. In nucleotides, the CDR3 is TGTGCCTGTGACCCGCTCAGAAGGGACGGGGGATACGGCACGAGGGTGGGGGCCTACACCGATAAACTCATCTTT. Encoded protein: CACDPLRRDGGYGTRVGAYTDKLIF.

This clone was detected only a few times. This may arise from a read error, as a much more abundant clone is one base away. The rearrangement uses TRDV2 and TRDJ1; a possible D gene is TRDD3 (5 bases). This CDR3 contains 20 residues. The germline V gene has CDR1 GEAIGNYY and CDR2 EKD. Deletions cut 0 bases from V and 3 bases from J, with 28 bases between. This chain's CDR3 is CACDTILPSPGREYADKLIF. CDR3 nucleotide sequence: TGTGCCTGTGACACCATCCTCCCGTCCCCGGGGAGGGAGTACGCCGATAAACTCATCTTT.

This clone was counted only a few times. The genes are TRDV2 and TRDJ1; D ambiguous. CDR1 and CDR2 from the germline V gene are GEAIGNYY and EKD. Trimming took 3 bases from V and 4 from J, leaving 14 bases between them. CDR3 size: 14 residues. The CDR3 sequence: CACDVTGYSDKLIF. The CDR3 DNA follows: TGTGCCTGTGACGTTACGGGGTACAGCGATAAACTCATCTTT.

V is TRDV2 and J is TRDJ1; 8 bases map to TRDD3. The V gene's germline CDR1 is GEAIGNYY and CDR2 EKD. CDR3 size: 19 residues. J was trimmed by 3 bases and V by 3 bases; bases with no gene match: 20. The DNA for the CDR3 is TGTGCCTGTGACCCCCTTCTCAACGTACTGGGGGGATCTGCCGATAAACTCATCTTT. Its translation: CACDPLLNVLGGSADKLIF.

J is TRDJ1 and V is TRDV2; TRDD3 is a possible D gene (6 bases). Trimming shortened V by 0 bases and J by 0 bases, and 28 bases separated the two germline ends. The CDR3 is 21 residues long. CDR1 and CDR2 from the germline V gene are GEAIGNYY and EKD. The CDR3: CACDTVFGGGPPRADTDKLIF. The DNA of the CDR3 is TGTGCCTGTGACACCGTGTTTGGTGGGGGCCCCCCCCGCGCCGACACCGATAAACTCATCTTT.

This clone has more than one count but fewer than ten. The CDR3 spells CACDTVLLRATDKLIF. The CDR3 DNA reads as TGTGCCTGTGACACCGTTCTCCTAAGAGCCACCGATAAACTCATCTTT. This sequence joins TRDV2 and TRDJ1, with a tentative D call TRDD2 (5 bases). Germline V gives CDR1 GEAIGNYY, CDR2 EKD. The V and J ends lost 0 bases and 1 base respectively, with 14 bases between them. The CDR3 length is 16 residues.

This clone was counted between two and nine times. The rearrangement uses TRDV2 and TRDJ1, with 10 bases matching TRDD3. Trimming removed 1 base from V and 0 bases from J; junction bases left unmatched: 16. The CDR3 length is 20 residues. In germline, CDR1 is GEAIGNYY, CDR2 EKD. The CDR3 nucleotides are TGTGCCTGTGACACTCTGGAGGTACTGGGGGATCCGTCATACACCGATAAACTCATCTTT. As protein: CACDTLEVLGDPSYTDKLIF.

The chain employs TRDV2 and TRDJ1; 10 bases are a match to TRDD3. J was trimmed by 0 bases and V by 3 bases; bases with no gene match: 9. The CDR3 runs to 17 residues. CDR1 and CDR2 from the germline V gene are GEAIGNYY and EKD. CDR3 loop: CACDSLGDLPYTDKLIF. The CDR3 nucleotides read TGTGCCTGTGACTCACTGGGGGATCTCCCCTACACCGATAAACTCATCTTT.

This clone came up a few times. J is TRDJ3 and V is TRDV2, with 9 nucleotides matching TRDD3. Unmatched junction bases numbered 11, after V lost 3 bases and J lost 0 bases. The CDR3 has 20 residues. Germline V gene sequence: CDR1 GEAIGNYY, CDR2 EKD. The CDR3 reads CACDATTGGGHSWDTRQMFF. The DNA of the CDR3 is TGTGCCTGTGACGCTACTACTGGGGGAGGACACTCCTGGGACACCCGACAGATGTTTTTC.

This clone was seen a few times. The sample holds other DNA sequences that translate to the same CDR3. The chain recombines TRDV2 with TRDJ1; no definite D call. Deletions cut 3 bases from V and 0 bases from J, with 10 bases between. Germline assignment: CDR1 GEAIGNYY and CDR2 EKD. CDR3 length: 14 residues. In DNA, the CDR3 is TGTGCCTGTGACGCCATACTTGACACCGATAAACTCATCTTT. It encodes CACDAILDTDKLIF.

This clone has a handful of counts. The V gene is TRDV2, the J gene TRDJ1, with D unclear. Between the trimmed V and J ends, which lost 3 bases and 0 bases, there was a span of 13 bases. Per germline, CDR1 GEAIGNYY and CDR2 EKD. CDR3 length: 15 residues. CDR3 region: CACDAVSPYTDKLIF. The CDR3 DNA reads as TGTGCCTGTGACGCTGTCTCCCCGTACACCGATAAACTCATCTTT.

This clone appeared a few times. This chain uses TRDV2 with TRDJ1; 12 bases agree with TRDD3. J gave up 1 base and V 3 bases, and 8 bases lay outside the gene matches. The CDR3 extends over 17 amino acids. Germline CDR1 and CDR2: GEAIGNYY and EKD. The CDR3 protein is CACDRLGDTHGTDKLIF. The CDR3 bases are TGTGCCTGTGACCGGCTGGGGGATACGCATGGCACCGATAAACTCATCTTT.

This clone was seen only a few times. The gene calls are TRDV2 and TRDJ3, with D possibly being TRDD3 (5 bases). Looked up from germline, CDR1 is GEAIGNYY and CDR2 is EKD. The CDR3 runs to 26 residues. V was pared by 4 bases and J by 1 base, with 40 bases between. The DNA of the CDR3 is TGTGCCTGTGATCCACTTAGACGGGATTCCGCGGTCCCCCACACCACCCGATCCTGGGACACCCGACAGATGTTTTTC. It is translated as CACDPLRRDSAVPHTTRSWDTRQMFF.

The V gene is TRDV2, the J gene TRDJ1; 12 bases agree with TRDD3. This CDR3 spans 19 amino acids. The V segment lost 0 bases and the J segment 3 bases; nucleotides outside the gene matches: 13. CDR1 and CDR2 (germline): GEAIGNYY, EKD. The CDR3 DNA follows: TGTGCCTGTGACACCCTTCTTCTGGGGGATACGCGAGAGGCCGATAAACTCATCTTT. It is translated as CACDTLLLGDTREADKLIF.

In this sample, this clone turned up a few times. The chain recombines TRDV2 with TRDJ3, with 12 bases that match TRDD3. V gave up 3 bases and J gave up 0 bases; unmatched junction bases: 5. This CDR3 comprises 19 residues. Germline V CDR1 and CDR2: GEAIGNYY, EKD. The CDR3 loop reads CACDFVLGDTSWDTRQMFF. CDR3 coding DNA: TGTGCCTGTGACTTCGTACTGGGGGATACCTCCTGGGACACCCGACAGATGTTTTTC.

This sequence joins TRDV2 and TRDJ3, with D unclear. The V end lost 0 bases, the J end lost 0 bases, and 11 bases lay between the germline ends. Germline V CDR1 and CDR2: GEAIGNYY, EKD. CDR3 length: 18 amino acids. The DNA of the CDR3 is TGTGCCTGTGACACCGGAGATTCCCGCTCCTGGGACACCCGACAGATGTTTTTC. Translating gives CACDTGDSRSWDTRQMFF.

The rearrangement joins TRDV2 to TRDJ1; no definite D call. Germline loops: CDR1 GEAIGNYY, CDR2 EKD. Deletions cut 3 bases from V and 0 bases from J, with 16 bases between. CDR3 size: 16 residues. In DNA, the CDR3 is TGTGCCTGTGACCCCATTGAAGCCCTGTACACCGATAAACTCATCTTT. Translating gives CACDPIEALYTDKLIF.

This clone was counted a few times. The chain combines TRDV2 with TRDJ1, with 11 bases fitting TRDD3. The germline gives CDR1 GEAIGNYY, CDR2 EKD. Trimming removed 0 bases from V and 8 bases from J; junction bases left unmatched: 22. The CDR3 contains 20 residues. CDR3 in amino acids: CACDTVPTVILGDKYYKLIF. CDR3 in DNA: TGTGCCTGTGACACCGTTCCTACCGTGATACTGGGGGATAAGTATTACAAACTCATCTTT.

The chain carries TRDV2 and TRDJ1; tentative D call: TRDD3 (5 bases). Germline V gives CDR1 GEAIGNYY, CDR2 EKD. The CDR3 runs 15 residues. Trimming took 0 bases from V and 4 from J, leaving 14 bases between them. CDR3: CACDTVGSRFDKLIF. CDR3 bases: TGTGCCTGTGACACCGTGGGATCTCGTTTCGATAAACTCATCTTT.

Comment on this clone: This may stem from a read error, because a much larger clone lies one nucleotide away. The rearrangement joins TRDV2 to TRDJ1; D gene uncertain. CDR1 GEAIGNYY and CDR2 EKD come from the germline V gene. The CDR3 covers 16 residues. CDR3 nucleotide sequence: TGTGCCTGTCACACCCTGGATGCTGCGTACACCGATAAACTCATCTTT. Encoded protein: CACHTLDAAYTDKLIF.

The V gene is TRDV2, the J gene TRDJ1, with TRDD3 matching 7 bases. In germline, CDR1 is GEAIGNYY, CDR2 EKD. V was clipped by 3 bases and J by 0 bases; unmatched bases: 21. The CDR3 covers 20 residues. CDR3 coding DNA: TGTGCCTGTGACCCTCTTTCTACTGGGGCCCCGAGGGGGTACACCGATAAACTCATCTTT. It codes for CACDPLSTGAPRGYTDKLIF.

In its sample, this clone is large. The chain employs TRDV2 and TRDJ1, with D unresolved. Deletions cut 0 bases from V and 0 bases from J, with 13 bases between. This CDR3 comprises 16 residues. Germline V gene lookup returns CDR1 GEAIGNYY and CDR2 EKD. This CDR3 reads CACDTLDAAYTDKLIF. CDR3 in DNA: TGTGCCTGTGACACCCTGGATGCTGCGTACACCGATAAACTCATCTTT.

The chain carries TRDV2 and TRDJ1; TRDD3 matches at 10 bases. Trimming at V came to 3 bases and at J to 0 bases, leaving 15 bases not matched to a gene. Germline values: CDR1 GEAIGNYY, CDR2 EKD. The CDR3 sequence is 19 residues long. CDR3 sequence reads: CACDAFGLSTGGYTDKLIF. CDR3 coding DNA: TGTGCCTGTGACGCCTTCGGCCTTAGTACTGGGGGATACACCGATAAACTCATCTTT.

This clone showed up just a few times. The chain carries TRDV2 and TRDJ1; 10 positions match TRDD3. Trimming at V came to 3 bases and at J to 3 bases, leaving 3 bases not matched to a gene. CDR3 size: 14 residues. Germline V gene data show CDR1 as GEAIGNYY and CDR2 as EKD. CDR3 sequence: CACDLLGDADKLIF. The CDR3 DNA is TGTGCCTGTGACTTACTGGGGGATGCCGATAAACTCATCTTT.